This note documents a single T cell receptor (beta chain) sequence. Antigen specificity is unknown. At collection, donors were nominally healthy, but unrecorded immune exposures were probable. Primers for the PCR totalled 60 Vbeta and 13 Jbeta. Clones were read by immunoSEQ multiplex PCR, and TCRdb kept only the in-frame ones, dropping some. This table holds about 110,000 clones, 69% found once. The sample originates from a study of cytomegalovirus exposure and HLA in healthy donors. Overall study: Early released data comprised around 80 million unique TCRs from HLA-typed donors. Whole-study findings and limits: Across all donors, roughly uniform sequencing depth was an assumption of the presence/absence analyses.

Deletions cut 2 bases from V and 0 bases from J, with 8 bases between. CDR3 length: 14 amino acids. CDR1 is SGHKS, CDR2 YYEKEE, per germline (reference sequence). The sequenced sample was PBMCs. This TCR was sampled from a woman between 70 and 85 years old in good health and CMV-seropositive. The chain couples TRBV5-5 to TRBJ1-1; D not certain. The DNA of the CDR3 is TGTGCCAGCAGCTTTGTCGGGTTGAACACTGAAGCTTTCTTT. It yields the protein CASSFVGLNTEAFF. Combining the CDR3 with reference TRBV5-5 and TRBJ1-1 gives the whole variable domain DAGVTQSPTHLIKTRGQQVTLRCSPISGHKSVSWYQQVLGQGPQFIFQYYEKEERGRGNFPDRFSARQFPNYSSELNVNALLLGDSALYLCASSFVGLNTEAFFGQGTRLTVV.